The entry that follows covers one T cell receptor (beta chain) sequence. This entry comes from a study of T cell changes during pregnancy in multiple sclerosis. Clones were read by immunoSEQ multiplex PCR, and TCRdb kept only the in-frame ones, dropping some. Among 30,000 or so clones, 89% were seen once, and the ten largest hold under 12%. The V gene lost 0 bases and the J gene lost 5 bases, with 14 bases spanning the gap. This CDR3 comprises 15 residues. Germline CDR1 SGHRS, CDR2 YFSETQ. The starting material was CD8+ T cells from peripheral blood mononuclear cells, obtained in the second trimester of pregnancy. This clonotype was sampled from a female donor with multiple sclerosis, enrolled in a pregnancy study. V usage is TRBV5-1 and J usage is TRBJ2-5; D gene uncertain. The CDR3 here is CASSLEWAYPETQYF. The DNA of the CDR3 is TGCGCCAGCAGCTTGGAATGGGCCTACCCCGAGACCCAGTACTTC.